This TCR beta chain was profiled in a study of T-cell reconstitution after alpha-beta-depleted transplantation in children. The CDR3 consists of 14 residues. Germline V gene data show CDR1 as SQVTM and CDR2 as ANQGSEA. The V and J ends lost 6 bases and 8 bases, in that order; junction bases with no gene match: 12. Unique molecular identifiers were used in preparing the TCRbeta library. TCRdb reprocessed the PCR reads with MiXCR, giving one entry per CDR3 protein. This repertoire shows about 600,000 distinct CDR3 sequences, roughly 10% found once; its top ten account for 3.5% to 5%. This clonotype has just a few counts.

This TCR was sampled from a human donor who donated a stem cell graft to a child with acute myeloid leukemia. This material consisted of PBMCs from the stem cell graft donor, taken from the stem cell graft. This sequence joins TRBV29-1 and TRBJ2-1; TRBD2 agrees at 8 bases. The chain's CDR3 is CSVSGTRGGHEQFF. CDR3 DNA sequence: TGCAGCGTGTCCGGGACTAGGGGAGGCCATGAGCAGTTCTTC.